Below, 9 T cell receptor beta chains from the same sample are listed, as sequenced in a study of T cells in tuberculosis. The method was immunoSEQ multiplex PCR; TCRdb's version includes in-frame clones alone and lacks a portion of them. The data contain some 31,000 clones, about 91% of them singletons. Stated time point: new active TB diagnosis, blood taken before or within 7 days of starting treatment. Here the sequenced sample was PBMCs, taken at tuberculosis diagnosis. These receptors originate from an adult with tuberculosis.

This chain links TRBV29-1 with TRBJ2-1; 7 nucleotides align to TRBD2. The CDR3 covers 14 residues. Germline V gene lookup returns CDR1 SQVTM and CDR2 ANQGSEA. Germline trimming cut 8 bases from V and 2 bases from J; bases unmatched to any gene: 9. CDR3 sequence (DNA): TGCAGCTTTGGGAGCGGGAACACCTACAATGAGCAGTTCTTC. Encoded protein: CSFGSGNTYNEQFF.

This clone was recorded only once. The V gene is TRBV2, the J gene TRBJ2-1, with 12 bases identical to TRBD2. The CDR3 contains 16 residues. Germline V gene lookup returns CDR1 SNHLY and CDR2 FYNNEI. V gave up 7 bases and J gave up 8 bases; unmatched junction bases: 12. The chain's CDR3 is CASNTLLTSGGYEQFF. Here the CDR3 DNA reads TGTGCCAGCAATACCCTCTTAACTAGCGGGGGGTATGAGCAGTTCTTC.

J is TRBJ2-1 and V is TRBV9, with D tentatively TRBD2 (6 bases). This CDR3 contains 15 residues. V was cut by 0 bases and J by 5 bases, with 12 bases left in between. The germline V gene has CDR1 SGDLS and CDR2 YYNGEE. This chain's CDR3 is CASSVEPGRNNEQFF. The CDR3 nucleotides read TGTGCCAGCAGCGTAGAACCGGGGAGGAACAATGAGCAGTTCTTC.

The rearrangement links TRBV30 to TRBJ1-4; no firm D call. There are 13 residues in the CDR3. V gave up 3 bases and J gave up 8 bases, with 13 bases separating them. CDR1 is GTSNPN, CDR2 SVGIG, per germline (reference sequence). Here the CDR3 DNA reads TGTGCCTGGAGCCGCAACGCTAGGGAAAAACTGTTTTTT. It yields the protein CAWSRNAREKLFF.

J is TRBJ2-3 and V is TRBV2; TRBD1 matches at 10 bases. The germline V gene has CDR1 SNHLY and CDR2 FYNNEI. The CDR3 is 14 amino acids. Unmatched junction bases numbered 3, after V lost 6 bases and J lost 3 bases. The CDR3 coding sequence is TGTGCCAGCAGGAGGGACAGGGGAACAGATACGCAGTATTTT. Its translation: CASRRDRGTDTQYF. Drawing the rest from reference TRBV2 and TRBJ2-3, the complete variable domain is EPEVTQTPSHQVTQMGQEVILRCVPISNHLYFYWYRQILGQKVEFLVSFYNNEISEKSEIFDDQFSVERPDGSNFTLKIRSTKLEDSAMYFCASRRDRGTDTQYFGPGTRLTVL.

The rearrangement joins TRBV4-3 to TRBJ2-1; 7 bases are shared with TRBD2. There are 16 residues in the CDR3. Germline assignment: CDR1 LGHNA and CDR2 YSLEER. V lost 1 base and J lost 4; bases outside the gene matches: 7. The CDR3 DNA is TGCGCCAGCAGCCAAGTGGAGCGGGGCCCTTACAATGAGCAGTTCTTC. The encoded protein is CASSQVERGPYNEQFF.

The rearrangement joins TRBV29-1 to TRBJ2-1; D might be TRBD1 (6 bases). The V end was cut by 6 bases, the J end by 5 bases, with 11 bases between. This CDR3 has 12 residues. CDR1 and CDR2 (germline): SQVTM, ANQGSEA. The CDR3 loop is CSVYTGNNEQFF. The CDR3 DNA reads as TGCAGCGTGTACACAGGGAACAATGAGCAGTTCTTC.

The chain joins TRBV5-1 to TRBJ2-5; D gene ambiguous. In germline, CDR1 is SGHRS, CDR2 YFSETQ. The CDR3 is 16 residues long. Trimming stripped 4 bases from V and 3 bases from J, with 19 bases between. CDR3 nucleotide sequence: TGCGCCAGCAGCGAGAGATTTTCTGGGCTGGAAGAGACCCAGTACTTC. It codes for CASSERFSGLEETQYF. Supplemented by reference TRBV5-1 and TRBJ2-5, the full variable domain reads KAGVTQTPRYLIKTRGQQVTLSCSPISGHRSVSWYQQTPGQGLQFLFEYFSETQRNKGNFPGRFSGRQFSNSRSEMNVSTLELGDSALYLCASSERFSGLEETQYFGPGTRLLVL.

This clone was seen just once. The genes are TRBV11-2 and TRBJ1-3; 9 bases are shared with TRBD1. J gave up 4 bases and V 0 bases, and 1 base lay outside the gene matches. This CDR3 spans 15 amino acids. Germline loops: CDR1 SGHAT, CDR2 FQNNGV. In nucleotides, the CDR3 is TGTGCCAGCAGCTTAGATACAGGGGGCGGAAACACCATATATTTT. Translating gives CASSLDTGGGNTIYF.